A selection of T cell receptor beta chains follows, all from one sample in a study of blood T cell repertoires in COVID-19. Some clones are missing from TCRdb's copy, which holds only in-frame ones; the method was immunoSEQ multiplex PCR. The data show 110,000 or so clones, over 80% seen once. Source material: peripheral blood. These receptor sequences come from a woman aged 50 to 60 with acute or convalescent COVID-19. Each CDR3 is given with its conserved first and last residue. Each record gives: clone size, J gene, D gene, V gene, CDR3 DNA, CDR3 protein. The D gene is left open where the match is weak. Expanded clones get a size class; other rows say once, few or many, or leave the size out.

abundance: NA; j_gene: TRBJ2-7; d_gene: NA; v_gene: TRBV27; CDR3nt: TGTGCCAGCAGTCCTCTCACAGGTCGCGAGCAGTACTTC; CDR3aa: CASSPLTGREQYF
abundance: NA; j_gene: TRBJ2-1; d_gene: NA; v_gene: TRBV5-1; CDR3nt: TGCGCCAGCAGCTTGGAGCGTGTAGACAATGAGCAGTTCTTC; CDR3aa: CASSLERVDNEQFF
abundance: NA; j_gene: TRBJ2-7; d_gene: NA; v_gene: TRBV2; CDR3nt: TGTGCCAGCAGTTTGGGCGGGGCAGGCACCAAAACCTACGAGCAGTACTTC; CDR3aa: CASSLGGAGTKTYEQYF
abundance: NA; j_gene: TRBJ2-5; d_gene: NA; v_gene: TRBV6-5; CDR3nt: TGTGCCAGCAGTTACTCGAGTCTAGAGGAGACCCAGTACTTC; CDR3aa: CASSYSSLEETQYF
abundance: NA; j_gene: TRBJ1-3; d_gene: NA; v_gene: TRBV7-9; CDR3nt: TGTGCCAGCCTTGGACAGAGTAAGGGAAACACCATATATTTT; CDR3aa: CASLGQSKGNTIYF
abundance: NA; j_gene: TRBJ1-6; d_gene: NA; v_gene: TRBV3-1/TRBV3-2; CDR3nt: TGTGCCAGCAGCCAAGTTCAGTATTCACCCCTCCACTTT; CDR3aa: CASSQVQYSPLHF
abundance: NA; j_gene: TRBJ1-5; d_gene: TRBD1; v_gene: TRBV7-3; CDR3nt: TGTGCCAGCGGACAGGGCCCCTTCAATCAGCCCCAGCATTTT; CDR3aa: CASGQGPFNQPQHF
abundance: once; j_gene: TRBJ1-2; d_gene: TRBD1; v_gene: TRBV10-3; CDR3nt: TGTGCCATCAGTGACGGTAACAGGGGGGGATATGGCTACACCTTC; CDR3aa: CAISDGNRGGYGYTF
abundance: NA; j_gene: TRBJ2-7; d_gene: NA; v_gene: TRBV7-2; CDR3nt: TGTGCCAGCAGCTATCTATACGAGCAGTACTTC; CDR3aa: CASSYLYEQYF
abundance: NA; j_gene: TRBJ1-2; d_gene: NA; v_gene: TRBV4-1; CDR3nt: TGCGCCAGCAGCCAAGGGATTAATTTAAGTCGGGTTGGGGGGAACTATGGCTACACCTTC; CDR3aa: CASSQGINLSRVGGNYGYTF
abundance: NA; j_gene: TRBJ1-1; d_gene: NA; v_gene: TRBV29-1; CDR3nt: TGCAGCGCATCGGTAAACACTGAAGCTTTCTTT; CDR3aa: CSASVNTEAFF
abundance: NA; j_gene: TRBJ1-5; d_gene: NA; v_gene: TRBV19; CDR3nt: TGTGCCAGTAGTATAGGGCCAGAAGTAAATCAGCCCCAGCATTTT; CDR3aa: CASSIGPEVNQPQHF
abundance: few; j_gene: TRBJ1-6; d_gene: NA; v_gene: TRBV27; CDR3nt: TGTGCCAGCAGTAGGGGGAACTCTAATTCACCCCTCCACTTT; CDR3aa: CASSRGNSNSPLHF
abundance: NA; j_gene: TRBJ1-6; d_gene: NA; v_gene: TRBV18; CDR3nt: TGTGCCAGCTCAGAGGGATACGGGTCACCCCTCCACTTT; CDR3aa: CASSEGYGSPLHF
abundance: NA; j_gene: TRBJ1-1; d_gene: TRBD1; v_gene: TRBV28; CDR3nt: TGTGCCAGCTCCCTGGAGGACAGGGAAGCTTTCTTT; CDR3aa: CASSLEDREAFF
abundance: NA; j_gene: TRBJ1-2; d_gene: NA; v_gene: TRBV11-2; CDR3nt: TGTGCCAGCAGCAGGGGGGGCGACTATGGCTACACCTTC; CDR3aa: CASSRGGDYGYTF
abundance: NA; j_gene: TRBJ2-7; d_gene: TRBD1; v_gene: TRBV6-2/TRBV6-3; CDR3nt: TGTGCCAGCAGCTTCCGGACAGGGAGTCGCTACGAGCAGTACTTC; CDR3aa: CASSFRTGSRYEQYF
abundance: NA; j_gene: TRBJ1-1; d_gene: NA; v_gene: TRBV19; CDR3nt: TGTGCCAGTAGTATTTTGGGAGACACTGAAGCTTTCTTT; CDR3aa: CASSILGDTEAFF
abundance: NA; j_gene: TRBJ1-1; d_gene: NA; v_gene: TRBV30; CDR3nt: TGTGCCTGGACTGTAGGTAGGGGAAGCACTGAAGCTTTCTTT; CDR3aa: CAWTVGRGSTEAFF
abundance: NA; j_gene: TRBJ2-1; d_gene: NA; v_gene: TRBV12-5; CDR3nt: TGTGCTAGTGGTTTGGTTTCCGGAGGAGAGCAGTTCTTC; CDR3aa: CASGLVSGGEQFF
abundance: NA; j_gene: TRBJ1-1; d_gene: NA; v_gene: TRBV9; CDR3nt: TGTGCCAGCAGCGCAACAGACCCGAACACTGAAGCTTTCTTT; CDR3aa: CASSATDPNTEAFF
abundance: NA; j_gene: TRBJ2-5; d_gene: NA; v_gene: TRBV29-1; CDR3nt: TGCAGCGGGTACAGAAGGGAGACCCAGTACTTC; CDR3aa: CSGYRRETQYF
abundance: NA; j_gene: TRBJ1-1; d_gene: TRBD1; v_gene: TRBV7-3; CDR3nt: TGTGCCAGCAGCTTAACGGGACAGGGCATTACTGAAGCTTTCTTT; CDR3aa: CASSLTGQGITEAFF
abundance: NA; j_gene: TRBJ1-1; d_gene: NA; v_gene: TRBV5-1; CDR3nt: TGCGCCAGCAGCTGGGGCTCTGGCACTGAAGCTTTCTTT; CDR3aa: CASSWGSGTEAFF
abundance: few; j_gene: TRBJ1-2; d_gene: TRBD1; v_gene: TRBV7-6; CDR3nt: TGTGCCAGCAGCTTAGCGGTCGGGACAGCAGGAGGCTATGGCTACACCTTC; CDR3aa: CASSLAVGTAGGYGYTF
abundance: once; j_gene: TRBJ2-1; d_gene: NA; v_gene: TRBV10-3; CDR3nt: TGTGCCATCAGTGCGGGGTTGGGCAATGAGCAGTTCTTC; CDR3aa: CAISAGLGNEQFF
abundance: NA; j_gene: TRBJ2-1; d_gene: NA; v_gene: TRBV4-1; CDR3nt: TGCGCCAGCAGCCAAGCATCGAGGCATGAGCAGTTCTTC; CDR3aa: CASSQASRHEQFF
abundance: NA; j_gene: TRBJ1-5; d_gene: NA; v_gene: TRBV24-1; CDR3nt: TGTGCCCGGACTTTTCAGCCCCAGCATTTT; CDR3aa: CARTFQPQHF
abundance: NA; j_gene: TRBJ1-1; d_gene: NA; v_gene: TRBV10-3; CDR3nt: TGTGCCATCAGTGAGTCAAGGGGGATCACTGAAGCTTTCTTT; CDR3aa: CAISESRGITEAFF
abundance: NA; j_gene: TRBJ2-2; d_gene: TRBD1; v_gene: TRBV29-1; CDR3nt: TGCAGCGTTGACCGACAGGGCACCGGGGAGCTGTTTTTT; CDR3aa: CSVDRQGTGELFF
abundance: NA; j_gene: TRBJ2-2; d_gene: TRBD2; v_gene: TRBV9; CDR3nt: TGTGCCAGCAGCCCTAGAGGGCTAGCGGGAAACACCGGGGAGCTGTTTTTT; CDR3aa: CASSPRGLAGNTGELFF
abundance: NA; j_gene: TRBJ1-6; d_gene: NA; v_gene: TRBV30; CDR3nt: TGTGCCTGGAGCTCGGGTGGAGGGAATTCACCCCTCCACTTT; CDR3aa: CAWSSGGGNSPLHF
abundance: once; j_gene: TRBJ2-7; d_gene: NA; v_gene: TRBV15; CDR3nt: TGTGCCACCAGCAGAGATCGTGATAGTCGGCAGTACTTC; CDR3aa: CATSRDRDSRQYF
abundance: NA; j_gene: TRBJ2-7; d_gene: NA; v_gene: TRBV4-3; CDR3nt: TGCGCCAGCAGCCAAGATCAGGGGCCATACGAGCAGTACTTC; CDR3aa: CASSQDQGPYEQYF
abundance: NA; j_gene: TRBJ2-3; d_gene: NA; v_gene: TRBV9; CDR3nt: TGTGCCAGCAGCGTAGAAGGGGTTTCAGATACGCAGTATTTT; CDR3aa: CASSVEGVSDTQYF
abundance: once; j_gene: TRBJ1-5; d_gene: TRBD1; v_gene: TRBV30; CDR3nt: TGTGCCTGGAGTGAGGGGGCAGTGAATCAGCCCCAGCATTTT; CDR3aa: CAWSEGAVNQPQHF
abundance: few; j_gene: TRBJ1-1; d_gene: NA; v_gene: TRBV29-1; CDR3nt: TGCAGCGTTGAAGGACTAGGCCCTTTGAACACTGAAGCTTTCTTT; CDR3aa: CSVEGLGPLNTEAFF
abundance: NA; j_gene: TRBJ1-5; d_gene: TRBD1; v_gene: TRBV20-1; CDR3nt: TGCAGTGCAAGTCCGACAGGGGGAAACAATCAGCCCCAGCATTTT; CDR3aa: CSASPTGGNNQPQHF
abundance: NA; j_gene: TRBJ1-1; d_gene: TRBD1; v_gene: TRBV27; CDR3nt: TGTGCCAGCAGTGGTAGGGACAGGGGTGAAACTGAAGCTTTCTTT; CDR3aa: CASSGRDRGETEAFF
abundance: NA; j_gene: TRBJ1-3; d_gene: NA; v_gene: TRBV7-2; CDR3nt: TGTGCCAGCTCCGGGACTTCAGGAAACACCATATATTTT; CDR3aa: CASSGTSGNTIYF
abundance: NA; j_gene: TRBJ1-5; d_gene: NA; v_gene: TRBV19; CDR3nt: TGTGCCAGTAGTTCGGCAGGGAATCAGCCCCAGCATTTT; CDR3aa: CASSSAGNQPQHF
abundance: NA; j_gene: TRBJ2-7; d_gene: NA; v_gene: TRBV9; CDR3nt: TGTGCCAGCAGCGTAGGCCCTAAGTACGAGCAGTACTTC; CDR3aa: CASSVGPKYEQYF
abundance: NA; j_gene: TRBJ1-1; d_gene: NA; v_gene: TRBV4-1; CDR3nt: TGCGCCAGCAGCCCCCCGGGCAGGGCTGAGGCTGAAGCTTTCTTT; CDR3aa: CASSPPGRAEAEAFF
abundance: NA; j_gene: TRBJ1-2; d_gene: NA; v_gene: TRBV19; CDR3nt: TGTGCCAGTAGTGGGTCGGGTTATGGCTACACCTTC; CDR3aa: CASSGSGYGYTF
abundance: NA; j_gene: TRBJ1-2; d_gene: TRBD1; v_gene: TRBV6-5; CDR3nt: TGTGCCAGCAGTTACTTGGGACAGCCAAACTATGGCTACACCTTC; CDR3aa: CASSYLGQPNYGYTF
abundance: once; j_gene: TRBJ2-2; d_gene: TRBD2; v_gene: TRBV13; CDR3nt: TGTGCCAGCAGCTCCGCTAGCGGGGGATACACCGGGGAGCTGTTTTTT; CDR3aa: CASSSASGGYTGELFF
abundance: NA; j_gene: TRBJ1-1; d_gene: TRBD1; v_gene: TRBV7-9; CDR3nt: TGTGCCAGCAGCATACTAGGACAGGGTGGAGAAGCTTTCTTT; CDR3aa: CASSILGQGGEAFF
abundance: NA; j_gene: TRBJ1-2; d_gene: TRBD1; v_gene: TRBV19; CDR3nt: TGTGCCAGTAGTATAGGGACAGGGAGAGGCTACACCTTC; CDR3aa: CASSIGTGRGYTF
abundance: NA; j_gene: TRBJ2-1; d_gene: NA; v_gene: TRBV21-1; CDR3nt: TGTGCCAGGAGAATGGGACAGGGTAGGAATGAGCAGTTCTTC; CDR3aa: CARRMGQGRNEQFF
abundance: NA; j_gene: TRBJ2-5; d_gene: TRBD2; v_gene: TRBV2; CDR3nt: TGTGCCAGCCTCCCCCAAGCGGGGCCATACTTC; CDR3aa: CASLPQAGPYF
abundance: NA; j_gene: TRBJ1-2; d_gene: NA; v_gene: TRBV12-3/TRBV12-4; CDR3nt: TGTGCCAGCAGTTTTGGGGGGTTTTTAGGCTACACCTTC; CDR3aa: CASSFGGFLGYTF
abundance: NA; j_gene: TRBJ1-3; d_gene: NA; v_gene: TRBV5-5; CDR3nt: TGTGCCAGCAGCCCTTCCCGGAACACCATATATTTT; CDR3aa: CASSPSRNTIYF
abundance: NA; j_gene: TRBJ2-3; d_gene: TRBD2; v_gene: TRBV7-2; CDR3nt: TGTGCCAGCAGCGACCGACTAGCAGCTACAGATACGCAGTATTTT; CDR3aa: CASSDRLAATDTQYF
abundance: NA; j_gene: TRBJ2-7; d_gene: TRBD2; v_gene: TRBV2; CDR3nt: TGTGCCAGCAGTGAAGATGGGACTAGCGGGGTCCCCTCCGCTTACGAGCAGTACTTC; CDR3aa: CASSEDGTSGVPSAYEQYF
abundance: NA; j_gene: TRBJ1-5; d_gene: TRBD1; v_gene: TRBV7-6; CDR3nt: TGTGCCAGCAGCTTAGGAGCCGGGACAGGCTTGGATCAGCCCCAGCATTTT; CDR3aa: CASSLGAGTGLDQPQHF
abundance: once; j_gene: TRBJ1-2; d_gene: TRBD1; v_gene: TRBV7-8; CDR3nt: TGTGCCAGCAGCTTAGTTGGGACAGGCGACTATGGCTACACCTTC; CDR3aa: CASSLVGTGDYGYTF
abundance: NA; j_gene: TRBJ1-1; d_gene: TRBD1; v_gene: TRBV7-2; CDR3nt: TGTGCCAGCACCCCCCGACAGGGGAACACTGAAGCTTTCTTT; CDR3aa: CASTPRQGNTEAFF
abundance: NA; j_gene: TRBJ2-4; d_gene: TRBD1; v_gene: TRBV28; CDR3nt: TGTGCCAGCAGTTCCCCGGGACAGCTAGCCAAAAACATTCAGTACTTC; CDR3aa: CASSSPGQLAKNIQYF
abundance: NA; j_gene: TRBJ1-2; d_gene: NA; v_gene: TRBV11-2; CDR3nt: TGTGCCAGCAGTCATCTTGGGACACCGGGCTATGGCTACACCTTC; CDR3aa: CASSHLGTPGYGYTF
abundance: few; j_gene: TRBJ1-5; d_gene: NA; v_gene: TRBV27; CDR3nt: TGTGCCAGCAGTTTAGAGCCTAGCAATCAGCCCCAGCATTTT; CDR3aa: CASSLEPSNQPQHF